This T cell receptor beta chain was captured in a study of T cells in Graves' hyperthyroidism and ophthalmopathy. This clonotype was seen many times. Amplification targeted TCR beta CDR3 regions from RNA transcripts. First-round RT-PCR targeting the TCR CDR3 was performed with the HTBI primer set. One entry per CDR3 protein, called by TCRdb with MiXCR from the multiplex PCR reads. The sample lists fewer than 650,000 distinct CDR3 sequences; over 11% were seen once. The sample taken for sequencing was blood. The receptor's source is a woman in her twenties or thirties with Graves' hyperthyroidism that later progressed to Graves' ophthalmopathy.

The CDR3 sequence is CASNREGGDTQYF. As DNA, the CDR3 is TGTGCCAGCAACAGGGAGGGGGGAGATACGCAGTATTTT. This chain joins TRBV12-3 or TRBV12-4 and TRBJ2-3, with a tentative D call TRBD2 (7 bases). V lost 7 bases, J lost 5 bases, and 13 bases lay in between. The CDR3 totals 13 residues.